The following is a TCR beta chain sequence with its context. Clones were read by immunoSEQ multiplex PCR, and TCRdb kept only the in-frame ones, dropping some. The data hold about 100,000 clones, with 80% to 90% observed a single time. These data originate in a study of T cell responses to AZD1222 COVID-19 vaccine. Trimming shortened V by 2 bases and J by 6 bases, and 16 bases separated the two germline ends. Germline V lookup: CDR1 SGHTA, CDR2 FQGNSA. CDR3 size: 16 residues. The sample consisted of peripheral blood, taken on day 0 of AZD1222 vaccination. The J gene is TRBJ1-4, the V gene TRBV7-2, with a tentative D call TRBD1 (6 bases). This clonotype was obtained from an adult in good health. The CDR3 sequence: CASSLFVGQLDEKLFF. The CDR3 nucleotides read TGTGCCAGCAGCTTATTCGTCGGACAGCTCGATGAAAAACTGTTTTTT.